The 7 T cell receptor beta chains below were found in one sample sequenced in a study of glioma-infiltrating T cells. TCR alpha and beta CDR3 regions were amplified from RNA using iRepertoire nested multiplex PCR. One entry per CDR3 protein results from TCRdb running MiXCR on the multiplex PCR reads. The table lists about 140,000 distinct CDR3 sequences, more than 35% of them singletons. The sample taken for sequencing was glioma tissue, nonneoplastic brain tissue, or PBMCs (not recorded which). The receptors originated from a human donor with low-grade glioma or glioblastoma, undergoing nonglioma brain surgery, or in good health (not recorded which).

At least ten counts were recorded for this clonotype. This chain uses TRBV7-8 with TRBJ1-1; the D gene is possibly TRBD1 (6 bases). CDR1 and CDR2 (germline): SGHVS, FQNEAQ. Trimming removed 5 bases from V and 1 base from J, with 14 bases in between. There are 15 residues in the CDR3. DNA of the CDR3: TGTGCCAGCAGCCTACAGGGTCGGGAGAACACTGAAGCTTTCTTT. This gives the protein CASSLQGRENTEAFF.

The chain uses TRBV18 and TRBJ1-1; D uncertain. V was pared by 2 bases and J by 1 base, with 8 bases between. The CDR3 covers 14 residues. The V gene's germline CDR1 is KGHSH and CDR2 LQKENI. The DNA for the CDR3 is TGTGCCAGCTCACCAACGAGGGAGAACACTGAAGCTTTCTTT. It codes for CASSPTRENTEAFF.

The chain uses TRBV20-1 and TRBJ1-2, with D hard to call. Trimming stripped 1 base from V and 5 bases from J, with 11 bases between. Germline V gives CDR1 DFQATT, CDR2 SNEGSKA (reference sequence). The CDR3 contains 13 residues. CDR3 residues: CSARGLGKYGYTF. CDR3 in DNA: TGCAGTGCTAGAGGTCTGGGAAAGTATGGCTACACCTTC.

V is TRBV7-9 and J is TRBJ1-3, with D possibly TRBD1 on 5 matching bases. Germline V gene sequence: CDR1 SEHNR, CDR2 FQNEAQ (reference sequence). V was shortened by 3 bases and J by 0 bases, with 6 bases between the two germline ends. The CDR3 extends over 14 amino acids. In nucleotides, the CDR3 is TGTGCCAGCAGCTTCACAGGCTCTGGAAACACCATATATTTT. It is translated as CASSFTGSGNTIYF.

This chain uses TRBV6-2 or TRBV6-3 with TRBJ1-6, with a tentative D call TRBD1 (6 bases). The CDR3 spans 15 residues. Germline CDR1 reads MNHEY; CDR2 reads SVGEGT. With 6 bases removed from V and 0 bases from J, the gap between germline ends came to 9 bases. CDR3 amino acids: CASSDRSSYNSPLHF. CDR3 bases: TGTGCCAGCAGCGACAGGAGCTCCTATAATTCACCCCTCCACTTT.

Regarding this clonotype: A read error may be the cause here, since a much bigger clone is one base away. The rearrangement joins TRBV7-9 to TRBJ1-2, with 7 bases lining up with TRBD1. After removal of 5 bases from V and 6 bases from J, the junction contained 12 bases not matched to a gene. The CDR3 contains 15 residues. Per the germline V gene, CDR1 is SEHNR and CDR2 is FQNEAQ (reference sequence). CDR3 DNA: TGTGCCAGCAGCGTAGACAGGGAGGAGTGGAATGGCTACACCTTC. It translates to CASSVDREEWNGYTF. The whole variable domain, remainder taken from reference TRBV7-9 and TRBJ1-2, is DTGVSQNPRHKITKRGQNVTFRCDPISEHNRLYWYRQTLGQGPEFLTYFQNEAQLEKSRLLSDRFSAERPKGSFSTLEIQRTEQGDSAMYLCASSVDREEWNGYTFGSGTRLTVV.

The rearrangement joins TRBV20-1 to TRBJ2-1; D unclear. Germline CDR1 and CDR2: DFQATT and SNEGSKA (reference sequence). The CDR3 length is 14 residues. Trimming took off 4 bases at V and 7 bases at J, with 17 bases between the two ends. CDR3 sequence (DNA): TGCAGTGCTAACCTACCTGCAGGTAGTAATGAGCAGTTCTTC. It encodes CSANLPAGSNEQFF.